Described below is a single T cell receptor beta chain sequence and its context. The CDR3 sequence is 15 residues long. The germline V gene has CDR1 LGHDT and CDR2 YNNKEL (reference sequence). V lost 0 bases and J 5 bases, leaving 13 bases between the germline ends. Only in-frame clones appear in the TCRdb table, and some are missing; sequencing was by immunoSEQ multiplex PCR. Among 45,000 to 55,000 clones listed, 65% to 85% were seen once. This entry belongs to a study of blood T cell repertoires in COVID-19. Seattle patients were enrolled during active infection and followed longitudinally. The TCR comes from a man aged 80 or over with COVID-19, enrolled during active disease. The chain recombines TRBV3-1 (or the pseudogene TRBV3-2) with TRBJ1-2; D is ambiguous. Input material: peripheral blood. CDR3 DNA: TGTGCCAGCAGCCAAGATGGCCATGGCCAATATGGCTACACCTTC. Its translation is CASSQDGHGQYGYTF.